The rows below give T cell receptor beta chains drawn from one sample of a study of breast tumors, draining lymph nodes, adjacent tissues. One entry per CDR3 protein results from TCRdb running MiXCR on the multiplex PCR reads. This table holds around 250,000 distinct CDR3 sequences, 34% found once. Sequencing was performed on axillary lymph node tissue. The source of these receptors is a female donor with breast cancer. Some clones in this sample may be carry-over from other donors' samples. Each CDR3 is given with its conserved first and last residue. Each record gives: clone size, V gene, J gene, D gene, CDR3 DNA, CDR3 protein. D genes are given only for firm matches. A clone size is listed for some rows: how often the clone was seen (once, few, many), or a class if it is expanded.

NA,TRBV20-1,TRBJ1-2,TRBD1,TGCAGTGCCCGGCCAGGGGGCTATGGCTCCACCTTC,CSARPGGYGSTF
NA,TRBV28,TRBJ1-5,NA,TGTTCGACAGGATCCTTCAATCAGCCCCAGCATTTT,CSTGSFNQPQHF
NA,TRBV6-5,TRBJ2-2,NA,TGTGCCAGCAGTTACTCCGCAGGTTCGGACACCGGGGAGCTGTTTTTT,CASSYSAGSDTGELFF
NA,TRBV19,TRBJ2-3,TRBD2,TGTGCCAGCAGCCCGGTGGCGGGAGGGAGTAGCACAGATACGCAGTATTTT,CASSPVAGGSSTDTQYF
few,TRBV6-1,TRBJ1-5,NA,TGTGCCAGCAGTCAAGCGCTGGTGGGTAGGAGGGGTCAGCCCCAGCATTTT,CASSQALVGRRGQPQHF
NA,TRBV6-5,TRBJ2-1,TRBD2,TGTGCCAGCAGTCCTGGGACTAGCAAGAATGAGCAGTTCTTC,CASSPGTSKNEQFF
many,TRBV12-3/TRBV12-4,TRBJ2-1,TRBD2,TGTGCCAGCACTCCGGCGGGACTAGCCAACAATGAGCAGTTCTTC,CASTPAGLANNEQFF
many,TRBV5-1,TRBJ2-2,NA,TGCGCCAGCAGCTTGGAGAGAGGGTCGGGGGTCGGGACCGGGGAGCTGTTTTTT,CASSLERGSGVGTGELFF
many,TRBV29-1,TRBJ2-3,TRBD2,TGCAGCGTTGAAGGGGTTAGCGGGAGCGGCACAGATACGCAGTATTTT,CSVEGVSGSGTDTQYF
NA,TRBV2,TRBJ1-5,NA,TGTGCCAGCAGTGCGGGGGAGACGAGCAATCAGCCCCAGCATTTT,CASSAGETSNQPQHF
many,TRBV3-1,TRBJ2-5,NA,TGTGCCAGCAGCCCAAACCCCGGTGGGGTGACCCAGTACTTC,CASSPNPGGVTQYF
many,TRBV2,TRBJ2-1,TRBD2,TGTGCCAGCAACGTCGGGACTAGCGGGAGGGACGAGCAGTTCTTC,CASNVGTSGRDEQFF
many,TRBV28,TRBJ1-5,NA,TGTGCCAGCAGTTTCGGGGTGCGGAATCAGCCCCAGCATTTT,CASSFGVRNQPQHF
once,TRBV2,TRBJ1-4,TRBD1,TGTGCCAGCAGCCTTACAGGGGAGATGGGTGAAAAACTGTTTTTT,CASSLTGEMGEKLFF
many,TRBV24-1,TRBJ2-2,NA,TGTGCCACCAGTGATTTGTCCAGCTTGAACACCGGGGAGCTGTTTTTT,CATSDLSSLNTGELFF
many,TRBV11-3,TRBJ2-1,TRBD1,TGTGCCAGCAGCTTAGGAGGGGGCACCTACAATGAGCAGTTCTTC,CASSLGGGTYNEQFF
many,TRBV20-1,TRBJ2-2,NA,TGCAGTGCTAGTGTTGGCGGAGGGAACACCGGGGAGCTGTTTTTT,CSASVGGGNTGELFF
NA,TRBV20-1,TRBJ1-1,TRBD1,TGCAGTGCTAAGGGGGCAGCGAACACTGAAGCTTTCTTT,CSAKGAANTEAFF
many,TRBV2,TRBJ2-2,TRBD1,TGTGCCAGCAGAGCCGGGACAGGGGTGGGCGGGGAGCTGTTTTTT,CASRAGTGVGGELFF
NA,TRBV20-1,TRBJ2-3,TRBD2,TGCAGTGCTTCCGGGACTAGCGGGGCAGATACGCAGTATTTT,CSASGTSGADTQYF
many,TRBV12-5,TRBJ2-3,TRBD1,TGTGCTAGTGGTTTGGCGGACAGGTTGACAGATACGCAGTATTTT,CASGLADRLTDTQYF
many,TRBV28,TRBJ1-6,NA,TGTGCCAGCAGAACAACGGGGGTCGGGAATTCACCCCTCCACTTT,CASRTTGVGNSPLHF
NA,TRBV7-2,TRBJ2-5,TRBD2,TGTGCCAGCAGACCCGGGACTAGCGCGGGGATCACAGATCCGCAGTACTTC,CASRPGTSAGITDPQYF
NA,TRBV20-1,TRBJ2-7,NA,TGCAGTGCTACAAGGAACAGGGCCCGCTCCGAGCAGTGCTTC,CSATRNRARSEQCF
many,TRBV7-8,TRBJ1-5,NA,TGTGCCAGCAGCTTAGCGCCCGAAGATAGCAATCAGCCCCAGCATTTT,CASSLAPEDSNQPQHF
many,TRBV6-6,TRBJ1-6,TRBD1,TGTGCCAGCAGGACCTCGACAGGGTGGGTCTATTCACCCCTCCACTTT,CASRTSTGWVYSPLHF
many,TRBV19,TRBJ2-1,TRBD2,TGTGCCAGTAGCAACTCACTAGCGGGAGGCCACAATGAGCAGTTCTTC,CASSNSLAGGHNEQFF